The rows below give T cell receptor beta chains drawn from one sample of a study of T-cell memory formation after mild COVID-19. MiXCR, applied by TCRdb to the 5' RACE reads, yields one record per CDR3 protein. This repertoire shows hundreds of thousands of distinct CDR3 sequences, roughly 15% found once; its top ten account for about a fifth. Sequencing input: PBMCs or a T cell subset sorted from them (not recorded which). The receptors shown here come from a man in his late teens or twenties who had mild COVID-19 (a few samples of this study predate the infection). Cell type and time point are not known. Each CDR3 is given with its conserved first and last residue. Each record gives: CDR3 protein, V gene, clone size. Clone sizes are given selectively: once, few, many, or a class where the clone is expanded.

CDR3 protein: CASSSRQGGTEAFF
V gene: TRBV6-2/TRBV6-3
clone size: NA

CDR3 protein: CASSQETGSTQETQYF
V gene: TRBV4-3
clone size: many

CDR3 protein: CASSPLGAGVKDTQYF
V gene: TRBV27
clone size: few

CDR3 protein: CSARKGSGANVLTF
V gene: TRBV20-1
clone size: once

CDR3 protein: CAWSTGTAGRATEAFF
V gene: TRBV30
clone size: NA

CDR3 protein: CASTGEGHQPQHF
V gene: TRBV2
clone size: few

CDR3 protein: CASSLGQGARNSPLHF
V gene: TRBV7-2
clone size: few

CDR3 protein: CASSSNRAPLHGYTF
V gene: TRBV11-2
clone size: few

CDR3 protein: CASSLSRTNEKLFF
V gene: TRBV7-2
clone size: NA

CDR3 protein: CASSLRTGDAEAFF
V gene: TRBV5-1
clone size: many

CDR3 protein: CASSRQGGSYEQYF
V gene: TRBV12-3/TRBV12-4
clone size: many

CDR3 protein: CSATDQTEAFF
V gene: TRBV20-1
clone size: NA

CDR3 protein: CASSADRYDTEAFF
V gene: TRBV25-1
clone size: NA

CDR3 protein: CASSLLRNTGELFF
V gene: TRBV7-3
clone size: many

CDR3 protein: CASSLLGRNTEAFF
V gene: TRBV7-9
clone size: few

CDR3 protein: CASSLASWGPRDTQYF
V gene: TRBV7-2
clone size: NA

CDR3 protein: CASSDTGAHGYTF
V gene: TRBV6-2/TRBV6-3
clone size: NA

CDR3 protein: CASSRLLPLHF
V gene: TRBV7-9
clone size: many

CDR3 protein: CASLPSGARGDTQYF
V gene: TRBV6-5
clone size: NA

CDR3 protein: CASSEPGLREQYF
V gene: TRBV10-1
clone size: few

CDR3 protein: CASRPRTGSGYTF
V gene: TRBV6-6
clone size: few

CDR3 protein: CATLFNTEAFF
V gene: TRBV10-3
clone size: few

CDR3 protein: CASQTGDSYNSPLHF
V gene: TRBV25-1
clone size: few

CDR3 protein: CASSSQGRYTEAFF
V gene: TRBV7-2
clone size: few

CDR3 protein: CASSAGLPYNEQFF
V gene: TRBV7-3
clone size: few

CDR3 protein: CASSQPGQGNTEAFF
V gene: TRBV4-1
clone size: NA

CDR3 protein: CASSVGQGQETQYF
V gene: TRBV9
clone size: few

CDR3 protein: CASSQDPGILGELFF
V gene: TRBV4-2
clone size: few

CDR3 protein: CAAGRDFMNTEAFF
V gene: TRBV5-5
clone size: NA

CDR3 protein: CASSGRDGLYNEQFF
V gene: TRBV9
clone size: NA

CDR3 protein: CASSLLTGDGDEQFF
V gene: TRBV28
clone size: few

CDR3 protein: CSAIQAVGSNQPQHF
V gene: TRBV20-1
clone size: NA

CDR3 protein: CASSLRGYDTGELFF
V gene: TRBV5-1
clone size: few

CDR3 protein: CASSLSSPGYGYTF
V gene: TRBV7-2
clone size: many

CDR3 protein: CASSPSLSADIQYF
V gene: TRBV7-3
clone size: NA

CDR3 protein: CASSYSGGIYEQYF
V gene: TRBV6-2/TRBV6-3
clone size: few

CDR3 protein: CASSVLAGGNTQYF
V gene: TRBV6-4
clone size: few

CDR3 protein: CASSLDTYEQYF
V gene: TRBV18
clone size: NA

CDR3 protein: CASKRPGLAGAEQFF
V gene: TRBV5-1
clone size: NA

CDR3 protein: CASSYRDSNQPQHF
V gene: TRBV12-3/TRBV12-4
clone size: many

CDR3 protein: CASSHGGQGGDEQFF
V gene: TRBV4-3
clone size: NA

CDR3 protein: CSALSGGNEQFF
V gene: TRBV29-1
clone size: many

CDR3 protein: CASSLGAGRDKAQSGELFF
V gene: TRBV11-3
clone size: NA

CDR3 protein: CASSQDSGTGANVLTF
V gene: TRBV4-3
clone size: NA

CDR3 protein: CASSHLPGQGYNEQFF
V gene: TRBV4-1
clone size: few

CDR3 protein: CASSRPGGTGFSYEQYF
V gene: TRBV7-9
clone size: NA

CDR3 protein: CAWSARPQSPLHF
V gene: TRBV30
clone size: few

CDR3 protein: CANGGTNTDTQYF
V gene: TRBV28
clone size: NA

CDR3 protein: CASSPTTGITYNEQFF
V gene: TRBV5-1
clone size: many

CDR3 protein: CASSVGGESYNEQFF
V gene: TRBV9
clone size: few

CDR3 protein: CASSWDRGVSAEAFF
V gene: TRBV7-9
clone size: NA

CDR3 protein: CASSLGPLGSGNTIYF
V gene: TRBV11-3
clone size: NA

CDR3 protein: CAISPGLRSPLHF
V gene: TRBV10-3
clone size: few

CDR3 protein: CSAITPSTDTQYF
V gene: TRBV20-1
clone size: few